Listed below are T cell receptor beta chains from one sample, sequenced in a study of T cell repertoires in cytomegalovirus infection. MiXCR, applied by TCRdb to the reads, yields one record per CDR3 protein. The sample carries around 900,000 distinct CDR3 sequences, roughly a third recorded once. Their antigens remain unidentified. The source was cultured CD8+ T cells from PBMCs, collected from culture after CMV antigen stimulation. The receptors shown here come from a human donor in good health (CMV status not recorded). Some clones in this sample may be carry-over from other donors' samples. Both conserved end residues are part of each CDR3. The order of the fields is J gene, V gene, D gene, clone size, CDR3 protein, CDR3 DNA. A D gene is named only where the DNA matches it firmly. Clone size is given for some rows only: seen once, a few or many times, or a class if the clone is expanded.

J: TRBJ2-1; V: TRBV7-9; D: -; size: many; CDR3: CASSPMSRQYNEQFF; DNA: TGTGCCAGCAGCCCCATGAGCAGGCAGTACAATGAGCAGTTCTTC
J: TRBJ2-3; V: TRBV12-3/TRBV12-4; D: -; size: -; CDR3: CASSLASSDTQYF; DNA: TGTGCCAGCAGTTTGGCTAGTTCAGATACGCAGTATTTT
J: TRBJ2-7; V: TRBV19; D: TRBD1; size: -; CDR3: CASSIEGPGQVYEQYF; DNA: TGTGCCAGTAGTATAGAAGGGCCGGGACAGGTTTACGAGCAGTACTTC
J: TRBJ2-3; V: TRBV7-2; D: TRBD2; size: -; CDR3: CASTTGGYPIDTQYF; DNA: TGTGCCAGCACCACCGGGGGGTATCCCATAGATACGCAGTATTTT
J: TRBJ1-4; V: TRBV7-2; D: -; size: many; CDR3: CASSRPLRLNSEKLFF; DNA: TGTGCCAGCAGCCGACCGTTGCGCCTAAATAGCGAAAAACTGTTTTTT
J: TRBJ1-2; V: TRBV4-1; D: -; size: few; CDR3: CASSKLDTAPTHQGYTF; DNA: TGCGCCAGCAGCAAGCTTGATACAGCCCCGACTCACCAGGGGTACACCTTC
J: TRBJ2-3; V: TRBV27; D: TRBD2; size: many; CDR3: CASSFAGGPYTQYF; DNA: TGTGCCAGCAGTTTTGCGGGGGGGCCTTATACGCAGTATTTT
J: TRBJ2-3; V: TRBV7-8; D: TRBD1; size: many; CDR3: CASSLWTGDTDTQYF; DNA: TGTGCCAGCAGCTTATGGACAGGGGACACAGATACGCAGTATTTT
J: TRBJ2-1; V: TRBV6-2/TRBV6-3; D: -; size: many; CDR3: CASSYVTYNEQFF; DNA: TGTGCCAGCAGTTACGTTACGTACAATGAGCAGTTCTTC
J: TRBJ1-5; V: TRBV19; D: -; size: -; CDR3: CASSVPGELGPQPQHF; DNA: TGTGCCAGTAGTGTACCCGGGGAGTTAGGGCCTCAGCCCCAGCATTTT
J: TRBJ2-1; V: TRBV27; D: -; size: few; CDR3: CASSRQDGNEQFF; DNA: TGTGCCAGCAGTCGACAGGATGGCAATGAGCAGTTCTTC
J: TRBJ2-7; V: TRBV10-3; D: -; size: -; CDR3: CAISDYSYEQYF; DNA: TGTGCCATCAGTGACTACTCCTACGAGCAGTACTTC
J: TRBJ1-2; V: TRBV27; D: -; size: -; CDR3: CASSTAGGHGYGYTF; DNA: TGTGCCAGCAGTACAGCCGGCGGGCATGGTTATGGCTACACCTTC
J: TRBJ2-1; V: TRBV12-3/TRBV12-4; D: -; size: few; CDR3: CASSLGGGQRDEQFF; DNA: TGTGCCAGCAGTTTAGGTGGGGGCCAGCGCGATGAGCAGTTCTTC